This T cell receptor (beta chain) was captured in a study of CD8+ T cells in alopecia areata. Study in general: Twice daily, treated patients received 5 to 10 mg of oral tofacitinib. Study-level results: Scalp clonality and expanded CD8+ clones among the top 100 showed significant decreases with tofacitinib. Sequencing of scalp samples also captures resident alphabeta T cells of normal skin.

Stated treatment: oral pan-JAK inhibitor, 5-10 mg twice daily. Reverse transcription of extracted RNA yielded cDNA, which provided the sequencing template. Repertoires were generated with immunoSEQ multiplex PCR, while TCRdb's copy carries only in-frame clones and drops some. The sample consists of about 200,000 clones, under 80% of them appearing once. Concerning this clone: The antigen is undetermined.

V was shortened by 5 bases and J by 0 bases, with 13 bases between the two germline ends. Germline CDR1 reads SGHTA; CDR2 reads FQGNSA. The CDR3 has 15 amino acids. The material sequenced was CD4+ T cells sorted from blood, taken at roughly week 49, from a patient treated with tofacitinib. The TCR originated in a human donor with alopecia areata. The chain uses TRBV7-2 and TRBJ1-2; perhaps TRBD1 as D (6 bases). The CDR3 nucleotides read TGTGCCAGCAGCCCCACGGGACACCCTAACTATGGCTACACCTTC. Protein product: CASSPTGHPNYGYTF. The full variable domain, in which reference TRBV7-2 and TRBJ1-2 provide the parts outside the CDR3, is GAGVSQSPSNKVTEKGKDVELRCDPISGHTALYWYRQSLGQGLEFLIYFQGNSAPDKSGLPSDRFSAERTGGSVSTLTIQRTQQEDSAVYLCASSPTGHPNYGYTFGSGTRLTVV.